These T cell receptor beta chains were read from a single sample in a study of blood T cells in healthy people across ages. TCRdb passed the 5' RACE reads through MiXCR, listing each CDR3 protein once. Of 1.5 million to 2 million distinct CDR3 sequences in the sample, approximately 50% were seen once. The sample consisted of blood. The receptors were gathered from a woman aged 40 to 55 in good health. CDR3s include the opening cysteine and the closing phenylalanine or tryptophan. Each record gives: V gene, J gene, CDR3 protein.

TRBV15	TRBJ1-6	CATSRVPSGLYSYNSPLHF
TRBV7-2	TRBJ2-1	CASSLAIAEQFF
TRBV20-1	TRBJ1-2	CSALLQGGYGYTF
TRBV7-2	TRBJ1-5	CASSLGQGGYQPQHF
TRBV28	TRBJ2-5	CAITVDRGGETQYF
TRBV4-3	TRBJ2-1	CASSQDGASEQFF
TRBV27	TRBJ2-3	CASSPKIRASGGATDTQYF
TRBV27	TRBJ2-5	CASQPRGQINQETQYF
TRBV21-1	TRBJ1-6	CASRTPTGNTYNSPLHF
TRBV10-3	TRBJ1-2	CAISEPAVGMGYGYTF
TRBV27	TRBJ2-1	CASSLTSGGGYNEQFF
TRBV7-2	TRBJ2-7	CASSVNPGGYEQYF